Listed below are T cell receptor beta chains from one sample, sequenced in a study of blood T cell repertoires in COVID-19. Some clones are missing from TCRdb's copy, which holds only in-frame ones; the method was immunoSEQ multiplex PCR. The table has about 240,000 clones, more than 75% seen once. The sequenced sample consisted of peripheral blood. The receptors originated from a woman of 80 years or more with COVID-19, enrolled during active disease. Both conserved end residues are part of each CDR3. The D gene is left open where the match is weak. Not all rows give a size; the values are once, few, many and, for expanded clones, a class.

v_gene	abundance	j_gene	d_gene	CDR3nt	CDR3aa
TRBV9	once	TRBJ2-3	TRBD2	TGTGCCAGCAGCTCTAGACTAGCGGGGAGCACAGATACGCAGTATTTT	CASSSRLAGSTDTQYF
TRBV5-4	.	TRBJ1-1	TRBD1	TGTGCCAGCAGCCCCAAACCGGGACAGGGGGCATCGAACACTGAAGCTTTCTTT	CASSPKPGQGASNTEAFF
TRBV15	.	TRBJ2-5	TRBD2	TGTGCCACCAGCAGACCGACTAGCGGGGGGCAAGAGACCCAGTACTTC	CATSRPTSGGQETQYF
TRBV18	once	TRBJ1-5	TRBD1	TGTGCCAGCTCACCCGACAGGGCTACCAATCAGCCCCAGCATTTT	CASSPDRATNQPQHF
TRBV27	.	TRBJ2-7	TRBD1	TGTGCCACCCTCGGGACAGGGGGCTTCGAGCAGTACTTC	CATLGTGGFEQYF
TRBV6-1	once	TRBJ1-1	.	TGTGCCAGCAGTGATGGGGGGAGGGGGAACACTGAAGCTTTCTTT	CASSDGGRGNTEAFF
TRBV7-3	.	TRBJ2-2	.	TGTGCCAGCAGCACCAAAGGGGTAGTTAACACCGGGGAGCTGTTTTTT	CASSTKGVVNTGELFF
TRBV28	.	TRBJ1-4	.	TGTGCCAGCAGCCCTGGGGGGTACCCCGCAACTAATGAAAAACTGTTTTTT	CASSPGGYPATNEKLFF
TRBV5-6	.	TRBJ2-2	TRBD1	TGTGCCAGCAGCTCGGGACAGGTTGGCACCGGGGAGCTGTTTTTT	CASSSGQVGTGELFF
TRBV7-9	.	TRBJ1-1	.	TGTGCCAGCAGCTTAAAGGACATGAACACTGAAGCTTTCTTT	CASSLKDMNTEAFF
TRBV7-9	.	TRBJ1-2	.	TGTGCCAGCAGCTTAGTTCAGGGCCTGAACTATGGCTACACCTTC	CASSLVQGLNYGYTF
TRBV27	.	TRBJ1-2	TRBD1	TGTGCCAGCAGTTTATCGGGGACAGGGAACTATGGCTACACCTTC	CASSLSGTGNYGYTF
TRBV18	.	TRBJ1-1	.	TGTGCCAGCTCACCTAGGGCAGGGGCGGACACTGAAGCTTTCTTT	CASSPRAGADTEAFF
TRBV30	.	TRBJ1-5	.	TGTGCCTGGAGAGATAAGACTCCGGGAAATCAGCCCCAGCATTTT	CAWRDKTPGNQPQHF
TRBV5-6	.	TRBJ2-4	.	TGTGCCAGCAGCTTGGACTGGCGGCAAAACATTCAGTACTTC	CASSLDWRQNIQYF
TRBV7-9	.	TRBJ2-3	.	TGTGCCAGCAGCCCCCCCCGCTCAGGTCCTGCTAGCACAGATACGCAGTATTTT	CASSPPRSGPASTDTQYF
TRBV5-6	.	TRBJ1-2	.	TGTGCCAGCAGCTTGAGGAGCTATGGCTACACCTTC	CASSLRSYGYTF
TRBV2	.	TRBJ2-2	.	TGTGCCAGCGGGGATTGGACTTCGAACACCGGGGAGCTGTTTTTT	CASGDWTSNTGELFF
TRBV2	.	TRBJ1-5	.	TGTGCCAGCACCCTCATGGGGGGGGGTCATCAGCCCCAGCATTTT	CASTLMGGGHQPQHF
TRBV2	.	TRBJ2-7	TRBD1	TGTGCCAGCACGGGGCAGGGGGCGCGGGAGCAGTACTTC	CASTGQGAREQYF
TRBV19	.	TRBJ2-3	TRBD2	TGTGCCAGTAGTACGCCCTCTGCGCGGGGGGGTGCGCAGTATTTT	CASSTPSARGGAQYF
TRBV30	.	TRBJ2-5	.	TGTGCCTGGGAGAGGAGGGGAGAGACCCAGTACTTC	CAWERRGETQYF
TRBV30	.	TRBJ2-1	TRBD2	TGTGCCTGGACCACTAGCGGGAGTAAAAATGAGCAGTTCTTC	CAWTTSGSKNEQFF
TRBV15	.	TRBJ1-5	.	TGTGCCACCAGCAGGCTCGACCGGGGGAATCAGCCCCAGCATTTT	CATSRLDRGNQPQHF
TRBV18	.	TRBJ2-5	.	TGTGCCAGCTCACCACCCGGTTCCTCGGAGACCCAGTACTTC	CASSPPGSSETQYF
TRBV7-8	.	TRBJ1-4	TRBD1	TGTGCCAGCACCAACAGGGGGTTAAAGGAAAAACTGTTTTTT	CASTNRGLKEKLFF
TRBV2	once	TRBJ1-4	TRBD1	TGTGCCAGCGGAAACTCCGGGACAGGGGGTAGACTGTTTTTT	CASGNSGTGGRLFF
TRBV29-1	.	TRBJ1-1	.	TGCAGCGTCAACACAAGACAGCAAGCTTTCTTT	CSVNTRQQAFF